This TCR beta chain comes out of a study of cytomegalovirus exposure and HLA in healthy donors. 13 Jbeta primers and 60 Vbeta primers were used for the PCR. The data were produced by immunoSEQ multiplex PCR, yet TCRdb's version contains in-frame clones alone and is incomplete. The sample includes 95,000 to 150,000 clones, around 68% of them seen just once. Trimming removed 6 bases from V and 7 bases from J; junction bases left unmatched: 5. CDR3 length: 12 residues. Germline-derived CDR1 and CDR2 are MNHNS and SASEGT. Input material: PBMCs. The chain links TRBV6-1 to TRBJ1-2; 7 bases align to TRBD1. This TCR came from a man aged 35 to 55 in good health and CMV-seropositive. CDR3 coding DNA: TGTGCCAGCAGCGGACAGGTTCCTGGCTACACCTTC. It is translated as CASSGQVPGYTF.